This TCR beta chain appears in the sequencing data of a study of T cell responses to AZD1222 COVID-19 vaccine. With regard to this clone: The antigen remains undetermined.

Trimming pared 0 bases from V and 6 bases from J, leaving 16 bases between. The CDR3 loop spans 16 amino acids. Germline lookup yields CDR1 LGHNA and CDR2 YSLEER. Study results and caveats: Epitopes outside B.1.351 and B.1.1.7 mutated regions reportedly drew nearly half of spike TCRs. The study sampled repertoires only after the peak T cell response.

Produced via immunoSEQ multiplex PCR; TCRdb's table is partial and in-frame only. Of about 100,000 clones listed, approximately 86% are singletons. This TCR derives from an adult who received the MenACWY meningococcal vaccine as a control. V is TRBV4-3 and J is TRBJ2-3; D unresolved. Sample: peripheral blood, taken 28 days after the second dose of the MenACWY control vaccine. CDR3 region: CASSQDLASAGDTQYF. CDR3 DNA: TGCGCCAGCAGCCAAGATCTGGCAAGCGCTGGGGATACGCAGTATTTT.